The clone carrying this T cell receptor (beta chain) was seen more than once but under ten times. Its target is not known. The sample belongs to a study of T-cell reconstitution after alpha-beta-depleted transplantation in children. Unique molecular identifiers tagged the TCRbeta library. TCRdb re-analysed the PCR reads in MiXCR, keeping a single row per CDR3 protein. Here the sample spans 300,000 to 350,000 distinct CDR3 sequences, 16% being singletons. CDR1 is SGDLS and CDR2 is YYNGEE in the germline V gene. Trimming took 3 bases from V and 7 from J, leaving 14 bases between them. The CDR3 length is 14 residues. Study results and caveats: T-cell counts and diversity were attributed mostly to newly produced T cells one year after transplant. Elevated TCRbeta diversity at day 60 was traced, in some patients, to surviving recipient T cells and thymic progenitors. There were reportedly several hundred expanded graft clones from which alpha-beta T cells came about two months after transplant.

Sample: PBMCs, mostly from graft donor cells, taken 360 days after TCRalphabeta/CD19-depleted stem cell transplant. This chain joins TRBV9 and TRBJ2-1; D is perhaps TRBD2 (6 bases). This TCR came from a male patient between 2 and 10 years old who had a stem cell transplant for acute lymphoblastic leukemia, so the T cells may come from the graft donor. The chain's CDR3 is CASSGRGLGNEQFF. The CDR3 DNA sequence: TGTGCCAGCAGCGGGCGGGGTCTGGGAAATGAGCAGTTCTTC.